One and the same sample provided the 21 T cell receptor beta chains below, sequenced in a study of control samples from healthy donors and cancer patients. TCRdb's table, derived via immunoSEQ multiplex PCR, lists solely in-frame clones and lacks some. The sample lists under 150,000 clones; 80% to 90% were seen once. The sequenced material came from PBMCs. All receptors come from a woman aged 45 to 65 with colorectal cancer.

The V and J genes are TRBV11-2 and TRBJ2-1, with D perhaps matching TRBD1 (6 bases). The V gene lost 6 bases and the J gene lost 2 bases, with 11 bases spanning the gap. CDR3 size: 14 residues. Germline V CDR1 and CDR2: SGHAT, FQNNGV. CDR3 DNA: TGTGCCAGCAGTTCCAACAGGGCCTACAATGAGCAGTTCTTC. This encodes CASSSNRAYNEQFF.

This clone was counted once. This chain links TRBV7-9 with TRBJ1-4; D is ambiguous. Deletions cut 1 base from V and 4 bases from J, with 7 bases between. Germline assignment: CDR1 SEHNR and CDR2 FQNEAQ (reference sequence). The CDR3 contains 14 residues. The CDR3 DNA reads TGTGCCAGCAGCTTAGGACTGAGTAATGAAAAACTGTTTTTT. Amino acids: CASSLGLSNEKLFF. The variable domain in full, with the rest retrieved from reference TRBV7-9 and TRBJ1-4, is DTGVSQNPRHKITKRGQNVTFRCDPISEHNRLYWYRQTLGQGPEFLTYFQNEAQLEKSRLLSDRFSAERPKGSFSTLEIQRTEQGDSAMYLCASSLGLSNEKLFFGSGTQLSVL.

This clone was counted a few times. This rearrangement joins TRBV5-1 to TRBJ1-1, with D maybe TRBD1 (5 bases). Germline-derived CDR1 and CDR2 are SGHRS and YFSETQ. The V and J ends lost 0 bases and 4 bases respectively, with 10 bases between them. There are 14 residues in the CDR3. CDR3 in amino acids: CASSLEGYGTEAFF. CDR3 DNA sequence: TGCGCCAGCAGCTTGGAGGGGTACGGCACTGAAGCTTTCTTT.

This chain uses TRBV30 with TRBJ2-1; a possible D gene is TRBD1 (6 bases). This CDR3 spans 18 amino acids. Germline lookup yields CDR1 GTSNPN and CDR2 SVGIG (reference sequence). Trimming removed 1 base from V and 2 bases from J, with 21 bases in between. The CDR3: CAWSGGQGPQRTYNEQFF. The CDR3 DNA is TGTGCCTGGAGTGGGGGTCAGGGGCCACAGAGGACCTACAATGAGCAGTTCTTC. The whole variable domain, remainder taken from reference TRBV30 and TRBJ2-1, is SQTIHQWPATLVQPVGSPLSLECTVEGTSNPNLYWYRQAAGRGLQLLFYSVGIGQISSEVPQNLSASRPQDRQFILSSKKLLLSDSGFYLCAWSGGQGPQRTYNEQFFGPGTRLTVL.

This clone was picked up one time. The chain employs TRBV20-1 and TRBJ1-4; 8 bases fit TRBD1. CDR3 length equals 18 residues. Losses at the gene ends were 3 bases for V and 7 bases for J; bases not matched to a gene: 19. Germline V gene lookup returns CDR1 DFQATT and CDR2 SNEGSKA (reference sequence). The CDR3 sequence: CSASYPGQGRGGCEKLFF. The CDR3 coding sequence is TGCAGTGCTAGTTACCCCGGACAGGGAAGAGGGGGTTGTGAAAAACTGTTTTTT.

Here the CDR3 DNA reads TGTGCTAGTGCCTCCCCGGCGTTCGGGAGCTCCTACAATGAGCAGTTCTTC. Translation: CASASPAFGSSYNEQFF. The gene calls are TRBV12-5 and TRBJ2-1; perhaps TRBD2 as D (6 bases). V lost 7 bases and J lost 0, with 19 bases in between. CDR1 and CDR2 from the germline V gene are LGHNT and FRNRAP. This CDR3 comprises 17 residues. The whole variable domain, remainder taken from reference TRBV12-5 and TRBJ2-1, is DARVTQTPRHKVTEMGQEVTMRCQPILGHNTVFWYRQTMMQGLELLAYFRNRAPLDDSGMPKDRFSAEMPDATLATLKIQPSEPRDSAVYFCASASPAFGSSYNEQFFGPGTRLTVL.

The gene calls are TRBV5-4 and TRBJ2-2, with 8 bases lining up with TRBD2. Looked up from germline, CDR1 is SGHNT and CDR2 is YYREEE (reference sequence). The CDR3 is 16 residues long. The junction had 2 bases not matched to a gene; V was cut back by 0 bases and J by 1 base. CDR3 nucleotide sequence: TGTGCCAGCAGCTTGGTTCTAGCGGGGAACACCGGGGAGCTGTTTTTT. Encoded protein: CASSLVLAGNTGELFF.

This clone was detected a few times. The chain couples TRBV2 to TRBJ2-5, with TRBD2 matching over 12 bases. Germline-derived CDR1 and CDR2 are SNHLY and FYNNEI. The ends lost 6 bases at V and 5 bases at J; junction bases unmatched: 7. This CDR3 has 15 residues. CDR3 sequence (DNA): TGTGCCAGCAGGACCGGGACTAGCGGGTACGAGACCCAGTACTTC. It yields the protein CASRTGTSGYETQYF.

The chain carries TRBV10-2 and TRBJ2-5; D assignment may be TRBD1 or TRBD2 (5 bases each). Germline V gene sequence: CDR1 WSHSY, CDR2 SAAADI. This CDR3 contains 16 residues. The ends were cut back, 3 bases at V and 8 bases at J, with 22 bases in the middle. CDR3 coding DNA: TGCGCCAGCAGTGAATGGGACCCCGCAACTCAGAGCACCCAGTACTTC. Its protein is CASSEWDPATQSTQYF.

The CDR3: CASRDSQNTEAFF. The CDR3 nucleotides read TGTGCCAGCAGGGACAGCCAAAACACTGAAGCTTTCTTT. V gene TRBV2 combines with J gene TRBJ1-1; D may be TRBD1 (6 bases). Germline V gives CDR1 SNHLY, CDR2 FYNNEI. The CDR3 covers 13 residues. V was clipped by 6 bases and J by 2 bases, with 10 bases between them.

The chain employs TRBV11-3 and TRBJ2-2; possibly TRBD2 for D (5 bases). Trimming left V 5 bases short and J 1 base short, with 11 bases between. The CDR3 contains 15 residues. Looked up from germline, CDR1 is SGHNT and CDR2 is YENEEA. CDR3 bases: TGTGCCAGCAGCCCGGAGGCGGGGAACACCGGGGAGCTGTTTTTT. It codes for CASSPEAGNTGELFF. The whole variable domain, remainder taken from reference TRBV11-3 and TRBJ2-2, is EAGVVQSPRYKIIEKKQPVAFWCNPISGHNTLYWYLQNLGQGPELLIRYENEEAVDDSQLPKDRFSAERLKGVDSTLKIQPAELGDSAVYLCASSPEAGNTGELFFGEGSRLTVL.

The CDR3 region has the DNA TGTGCCAGCAGCCGCGGACAGGGGGTTGCTGAAGCTTTCTTT. It specifies CASSRGQGVAEAFF. The chain recombines TRBV5-6 with TRBJ1-1, with 10 positions matching TRBD1. The J segment lost 6 bases and the V segment lost 4 bases, leaving 6 bases of the junction unmatched. The CDR3 consists of 14 residues. Germline V CDR1 and CDR2: SGHDT, YYEEEE.

The V and J genes are TRBV11-3 and TRBJ2-4, with TRBD1 identical over 9 bases. Germline CDR1 SGHNT, CDR2 YENEEA. Germline trimming cut 3 bases from V and 7 bases from J; bases unmatched to any gene: 1. This CDR3 region has 13 residues. CDR3 in DNA: TGTGCCAGCAGCTTGACAGGGGGTAACATTCAGTACTTC. It specifies CASSLTGGNIQYF.

This CDR3 is CASSRTGTDTQYF. In nucleotides, the CDR3 is TGTGCCAGCAGCAGAACAGGGACCGATACGCAGTATTTT. The chain links TRBV13 to TRBJ2-3; maybe TRBD1 (6 bases). Germline lookup yields CDR1 PRHDT and CDR2 FYEKMQ (reference sequence). The CDR3 loop spans 13 amino acids. V lost 5 bases and J 6 bases, leaving 12 bases between the germline ends. Full variable domain (rest looked up from reference TRBV13 and TRBJ2-3): AAGVIQSPRHLIKEKRETATLKCYPIPRHDTVYWYQQGPGQDPQFLISFYEKMQSDKGSIPDRFSAQQFSDYHSELNMSSLELGDSALYFCASSRTGTDTQYFGPGTRLTVL.

This clone was seen many times. The CDR3 here is CASSPRSPSTDTQYF. DNA of the CDR3: TGTGCCAGCAGCCCCCGCAGTCCAAGCACAGATACGCAGTATTTT. The J gene is TRBJ2-3, the V gene TRBV5-6, with D unresolved. V was cut by 4 bases and J by 0 bases, with 12 bases left in between. Germline-derived CDR1 and CDR2 are SGHDT and YYEEEE. The CDR3 length is 15 residues.

The chain joins TRBV25-1 to TRBJ1-2, with D possibly matching TRBD1 (5 bases). The CDR3 is made up of 14 amino acids. V was clipped by 3 bases and J by 7 bases, with 15 bases between them. CDR1 MGHDK and CDR2 SYGVNS come from the germline V gene. Here the CDR3 reads CASSDRTSRGGYTF. The CDR3 bases are TGTGCCAGCAGTGACAGGACATCTCGGGGTGGCTACACCTTC.

A single count supports this clone. The chain uses TRBV27 and TRBJ1-1, with 7 bases lining up with TRBD1. V lost 5 bases and J lost 0; bases outside the gene matches: 3. CDR1 and CDR2 from the germline V gene are MNHEY and SMNVEV (reference sequence). The CDR3 length is 14 residues. CDR3 loop: CASSTDRVNTEAFF. Here the CDR3 DNA reads TGTGCCAGCAGTACAGACAGGGTGAACACTGAAGCTTTCTTT.

V usage is TRBV28 and J usage is TRBJ2-1; TRBD2 aligns across 8 bases. The CDR3 has 16 residues. Trimming cost V 6 bases and J 6 bases; bases outside gene matches: 13. Germline V lookup: CDR1 MDHEN, CDR2 SYDVKM. The CDR3 region has the DNA TGTGCCAGCAGCGAGCCCGGGCGGGAGGCTTTCAATGAGCAGTTCTTC. Translation gives CASSEPGREAFNEQFF.

The J gene is TRBJ1-1, the V gene TRBV7-2; D perhaps matches TRBD1 (6 bases). The CDR3 runs 16 residues. Germline assignment: CDR1 SGHTA and CDR2 FQGNSA. The V end lost 5 bases, the J end lost 1 base, and 17 bases lay between the germline ends. Here the CDR3 reads CASSPRAGTQNTEAFF. The CDR3, as DNA: TGTGCCAGCAGCCCCCGAGCAGGGACACAGAACACTGAAGCTTTCTTT.

The rearrangement links TRBV7-9 to TRBJ1-1; a weak D match, TRBD1 (5 bases). The CDR3 is made up of 14 amino acids. The V gene lost 7 bases and the J gene lost 4 bases, with 16 bases spanning the gap. Germline V gives CDR1 SEHNR, CDR2 FQNEAQ (reference sequence). CDR3 residues: CASTLPREGTEAFF. The CDR3 DNA sequence: TGTGCCAGCACCCTTCCCAGGGAGGGCACTGAAGCTTTCTTT.

The sample holds one count of this clone. The CDR3, as DNA: TGTGCCAGTATCCTGACAGGGGTAGGGCAGCCCCAGCATTTT. It translates to CASILTGVGQPQHF. The V gene is TRBV19, the J gene TRBJ1-5, with 8 bases aligning to TRBD1. V shed 7 bases and J 7 bases; nucleotides not matched to a gene: 9. Germline CDR1 LNHDA, CDR2 SQIVND (reference sequence). The CDR3 is made up of 14 amino acids.